This TCR beta chain emerged from a study of cytomegalovirus exposure and HLA in healthy donors. Findings and caveats of the study: In a later analysis, a genetic analysis reported fewer productive-TCR N-insertions in an Asian-associated ancestry cluster than the cohort average.

CDR1 is SGHTA, CDR2 FQGTGA, per germline. V lost 7 bases and J lost 5; bases outside the gene matches: 13. CDR3 length: 15 amino acids. Primers included in the PCR were 60 Vbeta and 13 Jbeta primers. The repertoire was sequenced with immunoSEQ multiplex PCR; TCRdb's copy has only in-frame clones and lacks some. The data hold about 150,000 clones, with approximately 79% observed a single time. Comment on this clone: Its target is not known.

V and J are TRBV7-3 and TRBJ2-5, with 7 positions matching TRBD2. What was sequenced was PBMCs. This TCR was recovered from a man in his fifties in good health and CMV-seropositive. CDR3: CASTLNGLEGETQYF. The DNA of the CDR3 is TGTGCCAGCACCCTCAACGGACTAGAGGGGGAGACCCAGTACTTC.